This T cell receptor (beta chain) was sequenced in a study of T-cell reconstitution after alpha-beta-depleted transplantation in children. Study-wide results and limits: Among T cells one year after transplant, newly produced cells accounted for most counts and diversity. The high TCRbeta diversity at day 60 in some patients came from surviving recipient T cells and thymic progenitors. Several hundred expanded graft clones reportedly gave rise to the alpha-beta T cells present about two months after transplant.

This clonotype was seen repeatedly, ten times or more. The antigen is unknown. CDR3 length: 14 amino acids. Germline V gene lookup returns CDR1 KGHSH and CDR2 LQKENI. Trimming pared 0 bases from V and 5 bases from J, leaving 11 bases between. A library of TCRbeta sequences, prepared with unique molecular identifiers, was generated. One entry per CDR3 protein results from TCRdb running MiXCR on the PCR reads. The table includes about 150,000 distinct CDR3 sequences, 8.5% to 14% detected once. The gene calls are TRBV18 and TRBJ2-7; D ambiguous. The receptor was derived from a boy aged 2 to 10 with acute myeloid leukemia, due to receive a stem cell transplant. The starting material was PBMCs, obtained before TCRalphabeta/CD19-depleted stem cell transplant. This CDR3 reads CASSPPDFPDEQYF. The CDR3 nucleotides read TGTGCCAGCTCACCACCCGACTTTCCCGACGAGCAGTACTTC.